The rows below give T cell receptor beta chains drawn from one sample of a study of T cell responses to AZD1222 COVID-19 vaccine. TCRdb's table, derived via immunoSEQ multiplex PCR, lists solely in-frame clones and lacks some. Of 50,000 to 65,000 clones detected, roughly 86% appear once; the ten largest clones hold roughly 2.7%. The sequences come from peripheral blood, collected 28 days after the second AZD1222 dose. All receptors come from an adult who received the AZD1222 COVID-19 vaccine. Both conserved end residues are trimmed from each CDR3.

v_gene	j_gene	len	CDR3aa
TRBV27	TRBJ2-2	15	ASSFLTSGRGTGELF
TRBV4-1	TRBJ1-3	14	ASSLLGQGDTNTIY
TRBV2	TRBJ1-2	11	ASSARQEYGYT
TRBV7-7	TRBJ2-2	12	ASSLRQNTGELF
TRBV12-5	TRBJ1-2	11	ASGLQGQGAYT
TRBV20-1	TRBJ2-3	8	SASKDTQY
TRBV3-1/TRBV3-2	TRBJ1-1	11	ASSPVLRAEAF
TRBV5-4	TRBJ2-1	13	ASSLPDRGGNEQF
TRBV28	TRBJ2-2	11	ASAGGVTGELF
TRBV7-8	TRBJ2-1	15	ASSLARGSSGYNEQF
TRBV29-1	TRBJ2-7	10	SDSPAGNEQY
TRBV28	TRBJ1-1	9	ASSVVTEAF
TRBV11-2	TRBJ2-1	13	ASSSALESAGEQF
TRBV2	TRBJ2-2	14	ASSIKQGGNTGELF
TRBV15	TRBJ1-1	12	ATSRQITDTEAF
TRBV29-1	TRBJ1-2	12	SVEDTQGRYGYT
TRBV19	TRBJ2-1	18	ASLSSRPGLADVSYNEQF
TRBV18	TRBJ1-5	12	ASSPGTRNQPQH
TRBV9	TRBJ2-7	13	ASSVDPFTGYEQY
TRBV3-1/TRBV3-2	TRBJ1-2	12	ASSQRGPNYGYT
TRBV29-1	TRBJ2-1	9	SGALAGKQF
TRBV19	TRBJ1-2	11	ASSISGSYGYT
TRBV10-3	TRBJ2-7	9	AISTGSEQY
TRBV2	TRBJ1-3	14	ASRVGQGASGNTIY
TRBV5-1	TRBJ2-1	12	ASSSVDGRNEQF
TRBV5-1	TRBJ2-1	12	ASSLRDRAAEQF
TRBV7-3	TRBJ2-2	14	ASSFGTGGRNGELF